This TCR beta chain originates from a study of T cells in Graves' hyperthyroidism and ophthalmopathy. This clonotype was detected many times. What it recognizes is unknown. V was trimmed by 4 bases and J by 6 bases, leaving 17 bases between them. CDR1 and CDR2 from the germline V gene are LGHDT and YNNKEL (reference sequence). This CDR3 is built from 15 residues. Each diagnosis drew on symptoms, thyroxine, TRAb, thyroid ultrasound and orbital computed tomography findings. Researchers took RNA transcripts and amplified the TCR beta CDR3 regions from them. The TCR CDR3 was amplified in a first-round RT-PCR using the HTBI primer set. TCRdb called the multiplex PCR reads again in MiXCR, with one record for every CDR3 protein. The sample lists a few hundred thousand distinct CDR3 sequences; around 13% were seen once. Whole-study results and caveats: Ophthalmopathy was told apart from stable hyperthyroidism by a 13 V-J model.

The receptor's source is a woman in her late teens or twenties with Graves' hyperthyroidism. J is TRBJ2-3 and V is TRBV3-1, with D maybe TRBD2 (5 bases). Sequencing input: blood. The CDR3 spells CASSRNFGISDTQYF. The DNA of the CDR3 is TGTGCCAGCAGCCGCAACTTCGGGATCTCGGATACGCAGTATTTT.